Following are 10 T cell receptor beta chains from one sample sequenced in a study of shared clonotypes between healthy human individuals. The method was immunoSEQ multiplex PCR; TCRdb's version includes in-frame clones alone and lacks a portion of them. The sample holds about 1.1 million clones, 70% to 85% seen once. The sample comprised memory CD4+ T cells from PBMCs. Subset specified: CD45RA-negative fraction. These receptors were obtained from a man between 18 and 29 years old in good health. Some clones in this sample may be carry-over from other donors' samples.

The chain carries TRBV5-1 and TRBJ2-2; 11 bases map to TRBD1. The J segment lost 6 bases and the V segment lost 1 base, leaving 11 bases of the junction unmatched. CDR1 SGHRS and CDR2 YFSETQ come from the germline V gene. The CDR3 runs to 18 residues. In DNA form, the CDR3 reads TGCGCCAGCAGCTTGCGCCTATATACGGGACAGGGGGCCGGGGAGCTGTTTTTT. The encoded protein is CASSLRLYTGQGAGELFF.

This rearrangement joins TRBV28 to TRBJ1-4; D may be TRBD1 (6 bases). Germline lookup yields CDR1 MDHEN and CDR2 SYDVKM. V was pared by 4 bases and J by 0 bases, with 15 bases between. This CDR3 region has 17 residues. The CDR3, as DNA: TGTGCCAGCAGTTGGGGACAAGGACAGACAACTAATGAAAAACTGTTTTTT. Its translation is CASSWGQGQTTNEKLFF. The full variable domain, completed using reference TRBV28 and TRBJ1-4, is DVKVTQSSRYLVKRTGEKVFLECVQDMDHENMFWYRQDPGLGLRLIYFSYDVKMKEKGDIPEGYSVSREKKERFSLILESASTNQTSMYLCASSWGQGQTTNEKLFFGSGTQLSVL.

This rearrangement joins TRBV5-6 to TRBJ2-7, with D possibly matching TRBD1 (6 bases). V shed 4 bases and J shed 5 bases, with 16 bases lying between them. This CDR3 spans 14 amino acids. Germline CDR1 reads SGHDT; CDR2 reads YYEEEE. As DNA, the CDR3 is TGTGCCAGCAGCGACCCACAGGGTGCCCACGAGCAGTACTTC. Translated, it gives CASSDPQGAHEQYF.

As DNA, the CDR3 is TGTGCCAGCCTGAGTAGCGGGGGAAGCACAGATACGCAGTATTTT. Protein: CASLSSGGSTDTQYF. V is TRBV18 and J is TRBJ2-3, with 9 bases lining up with TRBD2. The CDR3 runs to 15 residues. The V segment lost 8 bases and the J segment 0 bases; nucleotides outside the gene matches: 6. The V gene's germline CDR1 is KGHSH and CDR2 LQKENI.

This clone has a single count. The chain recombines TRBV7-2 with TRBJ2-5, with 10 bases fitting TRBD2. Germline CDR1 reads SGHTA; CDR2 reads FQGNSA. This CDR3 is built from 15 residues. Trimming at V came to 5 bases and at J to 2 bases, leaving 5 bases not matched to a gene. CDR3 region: CASSPTGLAQETQYF. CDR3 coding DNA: TGTGCCAGCAGCCCAACGGGACTAGCGCAAGAGACCCAGTACTTC. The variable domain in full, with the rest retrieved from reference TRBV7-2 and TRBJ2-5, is GAGVSQSPSNKVTEKGKDVELRCDPISGHTALYWYRQSLGQGLEFLIYFQGNSAPDKSGLPSDRFSAERTGGSVSTLTIQRTQQEDSAVYLCASSPTGLAQETQYFGPGTRLLVL.

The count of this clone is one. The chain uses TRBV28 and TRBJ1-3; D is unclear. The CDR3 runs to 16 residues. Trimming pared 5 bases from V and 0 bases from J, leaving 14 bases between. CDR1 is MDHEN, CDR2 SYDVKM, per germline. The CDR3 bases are TGTGCCAGCAGTGTCACTGGGGTGGCCTCTGGAAACACCATATATTTT. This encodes CASSVTGVASGNTIYF. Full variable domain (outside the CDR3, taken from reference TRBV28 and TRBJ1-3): DVKVTQSSRYLVKRTGEKVFLECVQDMDHENMFWYRQDPGLGLRLIYFSYDVKMKEKGDIPEGYSVSREKKERFSLILESASTNQTSMYLCASSVTGVASGNTIYFGEGSWLTVV.

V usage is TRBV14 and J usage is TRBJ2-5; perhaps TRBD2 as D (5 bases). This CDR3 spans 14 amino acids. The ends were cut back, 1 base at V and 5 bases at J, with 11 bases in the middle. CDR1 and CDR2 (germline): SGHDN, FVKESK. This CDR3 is CASSQVGSAETQYF. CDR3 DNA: TGTGCCAGCAGCCAAGTGGGTAGCGCGGAGACCCAGTACTTC. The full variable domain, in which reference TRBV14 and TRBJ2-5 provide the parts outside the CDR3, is EAGVTQFPSHSVIEKGQTVTLRCDPISGHDNLYWYRRVMGKEIKFLLHFVKESKQDESGMPNNRFLAERTGGTYSTLKVQPAELEDSGVYFCASSQVGSAETQYFGPGTRLLVL.

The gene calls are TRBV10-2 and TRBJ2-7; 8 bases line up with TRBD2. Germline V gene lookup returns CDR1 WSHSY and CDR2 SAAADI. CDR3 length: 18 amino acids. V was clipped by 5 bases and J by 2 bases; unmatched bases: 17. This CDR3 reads CASSSRGRVGTRPYEQYF. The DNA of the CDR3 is TGCGCCAGCAGTTCGAGGGGGAGAGTTGGGACTAGACCCTACGAGCAGTACTTC.

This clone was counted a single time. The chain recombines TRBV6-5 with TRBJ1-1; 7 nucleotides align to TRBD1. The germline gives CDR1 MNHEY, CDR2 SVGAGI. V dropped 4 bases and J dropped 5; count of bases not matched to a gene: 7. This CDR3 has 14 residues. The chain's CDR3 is CASSSSTGRTEAFF. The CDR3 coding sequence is TGTGCCAGCAGTTCCTCGACAGGGCGGACTGAAGCTTTCTTT.

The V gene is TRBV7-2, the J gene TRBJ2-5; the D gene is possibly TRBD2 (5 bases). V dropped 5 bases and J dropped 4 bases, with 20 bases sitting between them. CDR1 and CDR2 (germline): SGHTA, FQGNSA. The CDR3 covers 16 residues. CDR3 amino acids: CASSTTVLGRGETQYF. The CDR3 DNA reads TGTGCCAGCAGCACTACTGTGTTGGGCCGGGGAGAGACCCAGTACTTC.